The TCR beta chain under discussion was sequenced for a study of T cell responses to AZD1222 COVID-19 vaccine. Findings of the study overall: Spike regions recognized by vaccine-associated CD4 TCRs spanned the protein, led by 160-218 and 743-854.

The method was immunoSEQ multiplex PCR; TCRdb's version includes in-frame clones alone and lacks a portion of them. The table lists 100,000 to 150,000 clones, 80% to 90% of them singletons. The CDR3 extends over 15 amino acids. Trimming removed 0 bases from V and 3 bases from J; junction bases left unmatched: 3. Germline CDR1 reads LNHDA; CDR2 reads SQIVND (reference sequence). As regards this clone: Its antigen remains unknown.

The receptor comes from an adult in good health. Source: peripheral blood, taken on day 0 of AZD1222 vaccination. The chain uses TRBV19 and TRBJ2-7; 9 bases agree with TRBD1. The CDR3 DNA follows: TGTGCCAGTAGTATAGAAGGACAGGGGTTCTACGAGCAGTACTTC. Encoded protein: CASSIEGQGFYEQYF.